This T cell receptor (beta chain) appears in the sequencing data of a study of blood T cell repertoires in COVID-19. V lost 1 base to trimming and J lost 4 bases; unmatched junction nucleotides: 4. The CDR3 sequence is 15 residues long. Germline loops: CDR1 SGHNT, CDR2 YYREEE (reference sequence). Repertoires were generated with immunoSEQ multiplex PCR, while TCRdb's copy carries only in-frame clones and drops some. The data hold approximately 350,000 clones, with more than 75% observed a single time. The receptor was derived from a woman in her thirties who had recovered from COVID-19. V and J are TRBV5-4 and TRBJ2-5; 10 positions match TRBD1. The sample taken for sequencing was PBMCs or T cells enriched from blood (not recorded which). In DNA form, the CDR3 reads TGTGCCAGCAGCTTGCTGGGACAGGGGCGAGAGACCCAGTACTTC. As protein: CASSLLGQGRETQYF.